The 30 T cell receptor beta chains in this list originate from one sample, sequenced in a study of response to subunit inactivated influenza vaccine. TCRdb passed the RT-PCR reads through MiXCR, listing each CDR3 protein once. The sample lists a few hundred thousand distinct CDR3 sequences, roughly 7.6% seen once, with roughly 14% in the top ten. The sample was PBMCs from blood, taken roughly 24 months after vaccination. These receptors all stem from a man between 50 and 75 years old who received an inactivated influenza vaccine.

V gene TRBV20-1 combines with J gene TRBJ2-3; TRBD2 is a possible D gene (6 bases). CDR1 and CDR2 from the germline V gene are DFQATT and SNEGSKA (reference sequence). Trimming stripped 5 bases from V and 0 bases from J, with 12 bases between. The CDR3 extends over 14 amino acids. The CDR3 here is CSAGSSVSTDTQYF. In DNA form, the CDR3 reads TGCAGTGCTGGCTCTAGCGTAAGCACAGATACGCAGTATTTT.

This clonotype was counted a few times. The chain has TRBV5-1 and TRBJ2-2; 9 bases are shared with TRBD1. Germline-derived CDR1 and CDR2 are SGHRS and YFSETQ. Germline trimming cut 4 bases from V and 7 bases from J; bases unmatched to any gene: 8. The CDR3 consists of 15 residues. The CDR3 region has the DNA TGCGCCAGCAGCCTCCGGACAGGGGAGGGCGGGGAGCTGTTTTTT. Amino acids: CASSLRTGEGGELFF.

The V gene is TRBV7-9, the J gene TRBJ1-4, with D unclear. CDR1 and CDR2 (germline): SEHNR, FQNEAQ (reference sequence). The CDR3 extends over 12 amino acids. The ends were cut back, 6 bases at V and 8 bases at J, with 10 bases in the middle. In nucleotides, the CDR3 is TGTGCCAGCAGTGTGACCCCCGAAAAACTGTTTTTT. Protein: CASSVTPEKLFF.

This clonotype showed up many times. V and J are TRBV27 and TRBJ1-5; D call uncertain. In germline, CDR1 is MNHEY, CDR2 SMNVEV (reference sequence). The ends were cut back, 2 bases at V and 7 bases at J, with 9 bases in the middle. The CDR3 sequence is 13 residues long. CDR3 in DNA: TGTGCCAGCAGTTTACGGGGAGGACAGCCCCAGCATTTT. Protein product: CASSLRGGQPQHF.

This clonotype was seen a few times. For the CDR3, the DNA is TGCAGTGCTACGCAGGGACTAGCACTCACCGGGGAGCTGTTTTTT. Translated, it gives CSATQGLALTGELFF. This sequence joins TRBV20-1 and TRBJ2-2; 9 bases line up with TRBD2. Unmatched junction bases numbered 7, after V lost 4 bases and J lost 4 bases. The CDR3 has 15 residues. CDR1 DFQATT and CDR2 SNEGSKA come from the germline V gene (reference sequence).

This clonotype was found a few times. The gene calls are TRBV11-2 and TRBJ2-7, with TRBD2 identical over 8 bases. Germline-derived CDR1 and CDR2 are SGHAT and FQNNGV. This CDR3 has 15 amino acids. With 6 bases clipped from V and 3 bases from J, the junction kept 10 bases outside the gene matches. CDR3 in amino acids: CASRLGGLAVYEQYF. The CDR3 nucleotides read TGTGCCAGCAGACTGGGTGGACTAGCCGTCTACGAGCAGTACTTC.

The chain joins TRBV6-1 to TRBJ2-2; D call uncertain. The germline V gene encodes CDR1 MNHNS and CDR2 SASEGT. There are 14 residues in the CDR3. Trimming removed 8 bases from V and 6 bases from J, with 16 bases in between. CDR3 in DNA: TGTGCCAGCGTGGGATTCGGCCGGGCCGGGGAGCTGTTTTTT. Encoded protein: CASVGFGRAGELFF.

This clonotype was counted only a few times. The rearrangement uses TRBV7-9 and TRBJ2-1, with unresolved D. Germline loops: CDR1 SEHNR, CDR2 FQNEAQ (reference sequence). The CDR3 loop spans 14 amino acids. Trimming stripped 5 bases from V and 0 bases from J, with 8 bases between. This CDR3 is CASSIDTSYNEQFF. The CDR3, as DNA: TGTGCCAGCAGCATTGACACCTCCTACAATGAGCAGTTCTTC.

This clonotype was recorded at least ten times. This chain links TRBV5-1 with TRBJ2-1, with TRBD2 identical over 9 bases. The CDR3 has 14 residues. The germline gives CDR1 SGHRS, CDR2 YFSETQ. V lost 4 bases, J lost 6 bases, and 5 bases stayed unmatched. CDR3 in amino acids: CASSAGGLGNEQFF. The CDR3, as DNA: TGCGCCAGCAGCGCGGGAGGGTTGGGCAATGAGCAGTTCTTC.

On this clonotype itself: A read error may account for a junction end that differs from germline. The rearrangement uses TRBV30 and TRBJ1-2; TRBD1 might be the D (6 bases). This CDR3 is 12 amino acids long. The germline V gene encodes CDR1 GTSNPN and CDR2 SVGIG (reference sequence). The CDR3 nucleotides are TGTGCCTGGAGTGTAGGGGGATATGGCTACCCCTTC. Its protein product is CAWSVGGYGYPF.

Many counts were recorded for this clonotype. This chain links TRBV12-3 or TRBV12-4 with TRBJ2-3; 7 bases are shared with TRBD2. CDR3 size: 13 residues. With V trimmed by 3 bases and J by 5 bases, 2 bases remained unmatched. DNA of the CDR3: TGTGCCAGCAGTTTGAGGACTAGAGATACGCAGTATTTT. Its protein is CASSLRTRDTQYF.

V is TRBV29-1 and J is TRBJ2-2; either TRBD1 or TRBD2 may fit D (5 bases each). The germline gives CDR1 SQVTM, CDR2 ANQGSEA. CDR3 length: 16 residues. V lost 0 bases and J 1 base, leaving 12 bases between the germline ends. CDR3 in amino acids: CSVEDRGQGNTGELFF. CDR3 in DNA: TGCAGCGTTGAAGATCGCGGGCAGGGGAACACCGGGGAGCTGTTTTTT.

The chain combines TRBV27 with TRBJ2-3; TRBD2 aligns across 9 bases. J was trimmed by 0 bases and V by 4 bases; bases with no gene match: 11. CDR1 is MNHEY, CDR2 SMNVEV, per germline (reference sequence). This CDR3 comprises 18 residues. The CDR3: CASSYRPRLAGSTDTQYF. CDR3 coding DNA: TGTGCCAGCAGTTATCGCCCTCGGCTAGCGGGGAGCACAGATACGCAGTATTTT.

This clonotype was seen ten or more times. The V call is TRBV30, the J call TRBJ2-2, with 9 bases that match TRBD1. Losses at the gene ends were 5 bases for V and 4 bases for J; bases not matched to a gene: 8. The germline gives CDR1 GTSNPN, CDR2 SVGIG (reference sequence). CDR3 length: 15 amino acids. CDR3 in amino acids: CAWDTGGLPTGELFF. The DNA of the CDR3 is TGTGCCTGGGACACAGGGGGCCTCCCCACCGGGGAGCTGTTTTTT.

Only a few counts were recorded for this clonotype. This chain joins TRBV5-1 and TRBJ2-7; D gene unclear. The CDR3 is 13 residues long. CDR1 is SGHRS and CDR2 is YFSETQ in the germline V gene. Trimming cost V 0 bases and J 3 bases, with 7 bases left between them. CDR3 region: CASSLGPDYEQYF. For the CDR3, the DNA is TGCGCCAGCAGCTTGGGACCTGACTACGAGCAGTACTTC.

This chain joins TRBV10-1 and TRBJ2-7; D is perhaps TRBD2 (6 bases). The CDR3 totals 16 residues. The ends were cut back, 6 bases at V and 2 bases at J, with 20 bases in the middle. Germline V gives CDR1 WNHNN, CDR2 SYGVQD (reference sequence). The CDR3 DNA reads TGCGCCAGCAGCCATCTATCTAGCGTCCCTCCCTACGAGCAGTACTTC. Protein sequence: CASSHLSSVPPYEQYF.

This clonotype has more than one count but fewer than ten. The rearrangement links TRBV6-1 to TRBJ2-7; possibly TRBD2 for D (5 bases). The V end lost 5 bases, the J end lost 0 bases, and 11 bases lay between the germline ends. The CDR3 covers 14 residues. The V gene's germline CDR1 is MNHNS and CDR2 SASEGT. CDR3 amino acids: CASSREKGSYEQYF. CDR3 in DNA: TGTGCCAGCAGTCGGGAAAAGGGCTCCTACGAGCAGTACTTC.

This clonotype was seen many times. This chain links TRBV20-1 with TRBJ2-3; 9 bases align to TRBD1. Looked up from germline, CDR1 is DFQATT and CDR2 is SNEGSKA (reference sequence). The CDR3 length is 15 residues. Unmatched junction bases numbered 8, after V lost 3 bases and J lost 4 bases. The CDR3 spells CSASRGTGLADTQYF. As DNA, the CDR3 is TGCAGTGCTAGTAGAGGGACAGGGTTGGCAGATACGCAGTATTTT.

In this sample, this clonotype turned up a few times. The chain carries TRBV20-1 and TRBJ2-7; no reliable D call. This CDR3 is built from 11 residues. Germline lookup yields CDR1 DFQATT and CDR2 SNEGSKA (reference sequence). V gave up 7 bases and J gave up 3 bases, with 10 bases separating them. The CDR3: CSVRSRYEQYF. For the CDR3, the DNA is TGCAGTGTGCGCTCCCGCTACGAGCAGTACTTC.

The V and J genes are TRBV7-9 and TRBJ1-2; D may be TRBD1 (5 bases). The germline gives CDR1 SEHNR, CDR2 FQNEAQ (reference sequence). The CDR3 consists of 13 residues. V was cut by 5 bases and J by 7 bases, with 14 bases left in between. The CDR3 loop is CASSPRPGAGYTF. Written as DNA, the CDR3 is TGTGCCAGCAGCCCCCGGCCCGGGGCTGGCTACACCTTC.

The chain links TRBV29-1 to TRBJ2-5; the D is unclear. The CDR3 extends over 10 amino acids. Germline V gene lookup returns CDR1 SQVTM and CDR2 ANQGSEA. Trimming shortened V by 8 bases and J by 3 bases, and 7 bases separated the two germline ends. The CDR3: CSCGEETQYF. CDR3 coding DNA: TGCAGCTGTGGGGAAGAGACCCAGTACTTC. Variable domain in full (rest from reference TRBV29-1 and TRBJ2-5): SAVISQKPSRDICQRGTSLTIQCQVDSQVTMMFWYRQQPGQSLTLIATANQGSEATYESGFVIDKFPISRPNLTFSTLTVSNMSPEDSSIYLCSCGEETQYFGPGTRLLVL.

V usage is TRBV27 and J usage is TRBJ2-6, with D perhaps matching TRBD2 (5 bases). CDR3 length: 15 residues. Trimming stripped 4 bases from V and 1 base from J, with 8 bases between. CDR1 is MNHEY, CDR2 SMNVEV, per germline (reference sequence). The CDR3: CASSSRGSGANVLTF. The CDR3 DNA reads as TGTGCCAGCAGTTCTCGGGGTTCTGGGGCCAACGTCCTGACTTTC.

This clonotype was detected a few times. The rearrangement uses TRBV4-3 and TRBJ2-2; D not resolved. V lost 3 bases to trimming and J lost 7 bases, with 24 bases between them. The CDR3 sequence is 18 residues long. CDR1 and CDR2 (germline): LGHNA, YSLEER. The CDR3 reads CASSHVPVSSPSHGELFF. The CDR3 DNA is TGCGCCAGCAGCCACGTTCCGGTTTCGAGCCCCAGCCACGGGGAGCTGTTTTTT.

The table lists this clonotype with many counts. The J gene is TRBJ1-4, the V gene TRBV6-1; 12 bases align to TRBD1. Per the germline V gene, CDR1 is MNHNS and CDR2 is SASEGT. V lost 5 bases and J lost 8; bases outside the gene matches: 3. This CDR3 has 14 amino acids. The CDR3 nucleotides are TGTGCCAGCAGTCGGGACAGGGGGCGAGAAAAACTGTTTTTT. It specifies CASSRDRGREKLFF.

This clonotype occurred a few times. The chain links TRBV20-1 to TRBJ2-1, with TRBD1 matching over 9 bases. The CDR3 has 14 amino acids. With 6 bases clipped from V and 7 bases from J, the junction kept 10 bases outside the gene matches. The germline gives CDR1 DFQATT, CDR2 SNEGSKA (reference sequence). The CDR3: CSAETGTGLNEQFF. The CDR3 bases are TGCAGTGCAGAAACCGGGACAGGGCTAAATGAGCAGTTCTTC.

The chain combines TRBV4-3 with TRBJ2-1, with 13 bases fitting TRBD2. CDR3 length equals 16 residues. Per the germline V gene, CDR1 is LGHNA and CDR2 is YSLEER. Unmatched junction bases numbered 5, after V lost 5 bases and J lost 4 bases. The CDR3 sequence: CASSRTSGGHYNEQFF. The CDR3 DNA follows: TGCGCCAGCAGCAGGACTAGCGGGGGACATTACAATGAGCAGTTCTTC.

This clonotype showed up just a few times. CDR3 in amino acids: CASSSARNQPQHF. The CDR3 DNA sequence: TGTGCCAGCTCATCTGCTAGGAATCAGCCCCAGCATTTT. This chain links TRBV18 with TRBJ1-5, with D unresolved. The CDR3 consists of 13 residues. Looked up from germline, CDR1 is KGHSH and CDR2 is LQKENI. V was pared by 5 bases and J by 4 bases, with 9 bases between.

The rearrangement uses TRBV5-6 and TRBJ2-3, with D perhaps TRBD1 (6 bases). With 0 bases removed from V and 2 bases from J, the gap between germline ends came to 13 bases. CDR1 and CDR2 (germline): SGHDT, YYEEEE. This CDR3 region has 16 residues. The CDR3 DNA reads TGTGCCAGCAGCTTGGCCGGGACAATCCCCACAGATACGCAGTATTTT. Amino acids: CASSLAGTIPTDTQYF.

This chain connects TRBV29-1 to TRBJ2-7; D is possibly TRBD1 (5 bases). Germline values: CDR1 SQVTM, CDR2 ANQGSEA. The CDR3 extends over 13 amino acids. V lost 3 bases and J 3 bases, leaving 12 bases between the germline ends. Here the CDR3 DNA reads TGCAGCGTTGATCAAGGGGCAGACTACGAGCAGTACTTC. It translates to CSVDQGADYEQYF.

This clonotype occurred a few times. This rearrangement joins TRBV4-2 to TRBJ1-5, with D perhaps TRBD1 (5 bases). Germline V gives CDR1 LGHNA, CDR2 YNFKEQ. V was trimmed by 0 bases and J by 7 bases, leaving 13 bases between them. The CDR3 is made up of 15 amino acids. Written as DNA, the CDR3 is TGTGCCAGCAGCCAAGATCTTTCAGGGAAACAGCCCCAGCATTTT. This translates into CASSQDLSGKQPQHF.